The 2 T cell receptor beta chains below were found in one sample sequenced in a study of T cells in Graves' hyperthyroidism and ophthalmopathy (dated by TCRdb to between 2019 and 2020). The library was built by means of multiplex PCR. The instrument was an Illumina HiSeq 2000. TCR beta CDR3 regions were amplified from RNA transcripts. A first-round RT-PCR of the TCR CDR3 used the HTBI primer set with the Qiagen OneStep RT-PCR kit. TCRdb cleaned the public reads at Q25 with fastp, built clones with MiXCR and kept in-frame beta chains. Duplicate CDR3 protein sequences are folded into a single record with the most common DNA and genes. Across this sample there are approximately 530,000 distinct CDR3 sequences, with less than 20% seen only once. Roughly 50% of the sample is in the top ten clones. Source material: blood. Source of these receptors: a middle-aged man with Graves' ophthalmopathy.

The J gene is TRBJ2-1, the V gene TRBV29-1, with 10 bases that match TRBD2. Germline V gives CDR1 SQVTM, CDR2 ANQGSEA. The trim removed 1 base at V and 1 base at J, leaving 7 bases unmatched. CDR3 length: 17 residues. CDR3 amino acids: CSVEVVSGGPSYNEQFF. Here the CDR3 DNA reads TGCAGCGTTGAAGTTGTTAGCGGGGGGCCTTCCTACAATGAGCAGTTCTTC.

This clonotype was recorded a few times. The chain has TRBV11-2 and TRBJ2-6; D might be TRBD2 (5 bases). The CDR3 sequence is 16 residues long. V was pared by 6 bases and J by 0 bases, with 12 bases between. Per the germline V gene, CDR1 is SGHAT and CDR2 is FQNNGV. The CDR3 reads CASRRRNHSGANVLTF. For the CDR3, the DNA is TGTGCCAGCAGGAGGAGGAACCACTCTGGGGCCAACGTCCTGACTTTC.